This T cell receptor (beta chain) was observed in a study of T cells in Graves' hyperthyroidism and ophthalmopathy. Using RNA transcripts as the source, TCR beta CDR3 regions were amplified. Researchers ran a first-round RT-PCR on the TCR CDR3 using the HTBI primer set. MiXCR, applied by TCRdb to the multiplex PCR reads, yields one record per CDR3 protein. The sample includes 200,000 to 250,000 distinct CDR3 sequences, over 15% seen only once; the top ten take roughly 53%. This clonotype was counted ten times or more. V dropped 6 bases and J dropped 0; count of bases not matched to a gene: 4. Germline-derived CDR1 and CDR2 are DFQATT and SNEGSKA (reference sequence). The CDR3 totals 14 residues. This sample holds PBMCs from about 10 ml fresh peripheral blood.

V usage is TRBV20-1 and J usage is TRBJ2-7; 11 nucleotides match TRBD2. Sequencing input: blood. The clonotype originates from a man in his forties or fifties with Graves' hyperthyroidism. The CDR3 region is CSATSGSRSYEQYF. The CDR3 DNA reads as TGCAGTGCAACTAGCGGGAGCCGCTCCTACGAGCAGTACTTC.